This passage covers 30 T cell receptor beta chains from one sample sequenced in a study of OX40 agonist ivuxolimab in advanced cancers. Clones were read by immunoSEQ multiplex PCR, and TCRdb kept only the in-frame ones, dropping some. Among about 86,000 clones listed, approximately 92% were seen once. The material was CD4+ or CD8+ T cells sorted from blood, obtained in a trial of the OX40 agonist ivuxolimab. These receptor sequences come from an adult with an advanced solid tumor such as melanoma, head and neck, liver or kidney cancer.

This chain's CDR3 is CASSKNPGQGGTDTQYF. The CDR3 nucleotides are TGCGCCAGCAGCAAGAACCCGGGACAGGGGGGTACAGATACGCAGTATTTT. This chain uses TRBV5-1 with TRBJ2-3; TRBD1 matches at 11 bases. The CDR3 length is 17 residues. The germline gives CDR1 SGHRS, CDR2 YFSETQ. V was clipped by 4 bases and J by 3 bases; unmatched bases: 10.

The chain couples TRBV28 to TRBJ1-4; D is unclear. Trimming pared 3 bases from V and 5 bases from J, leaving 10 bases between. Per the germline V gene, CDR1 is MDHEN and CDR2 is SYDVKM. This CDR3 contains 14 residues. The CDR3 nucleotides are TGTGCCAGCAGTTTGGTACAGCCGAATGAAAAACTGTTTTTT. Translation gives CASSLVQPNEKLFF.

V and J are TRBV11-2 and TRBJ2-1; TRBD2 matches 7 bases. The V gene's germline CDR1 is SGHAT and CDR2 FQNNGV. The length of the CDR3 is 16 residues. V gave up 5 bases and J gave up 5 bases; unmatched junction bases: 12. The CDR3 protein is CASSPFGLAANNEQFF. The DNA of the CDR3 is TGTGCCAGCAGCCCCTTTGGGCTAGCGGCTAACAATGAGCAGTTCTTC.

This chain joins TRBV4-1 and TRBJ1-2; 7 bases fit TRBD1. This CDR3 has 16 amino acids. Germline values: CDR1 MGHRA, CDR2 YSYEKL. J gave up 0 bases and V 7 bases, and 11 bases lay outside the gene matches. CDR3 sequence (DNA): TGCGCCAGCAACAATTTTATCAGGGGGTCTAACTATGGCTACACCTTC. This encodes CASNNFIRGSNYGYTF.

The rearrangement links TRBV6-1 to TRBJ1-2; TRBD1 is a possible D gene (6 bases). CDR1 MNHNS and CDR2 SASEGT come from the germline V gene. The CDR3 sequence is 12 residues long. V lost 3 bases and J 4 bases, leaving 6 bases between the germline ends. CDR3 nucleotide sequence: TGTGCCAGCAGTGAGACAGGCTATGGCTACACCTTC. This encodes CASSETGYGYTF.

This CDR3 reads CASSPTRANNEQFF. CDR3 coding DNA: TGTGCCAGCAGTCCGACGAGGGCCAACAATGAGCAGTTCTTC. The rearrangement links TRBV7-2 to TRBJ2-1; D might be TRBD2 (5 bases). The V end lost 6 bases, the J end lost 5 bases, and 14 bases lay between the germline ends. CDR3 length: 14 amino acids. Germline loops: CDR1 SGHTA, CDR2 FQGNSA.

This clone has more than one count but fewer than ten. The chain recombines TRBV18 with TRBJ1-6, with 9 positions matching TRBD1. The germline CDR1 and CDR2 sequences are KGHSH and LQKENI. V gave up 5 bases and J gave up 7 bases; unmatched junction bases: 9. The CDR3 sequence is 16 residues long. CDR3 amino acids: CASSAGTGRLNSPLHF. DNA for the CDR3: TGTGCCAGCTCAGCCGGGACAGGGAGACTCAATTCACCCCTCCACTTT.

In this sample, this clone turned up once. This chain joins TRBV5-1 and TRBJ2-3; 7 nucleotides agree with TRBD1. The V gene's germline CDR1 is SGHRS and CDR2 YFSETQ. V lost 3 bases, J lost 2 bases, and 3 bases stayed unmatched. The CDR3 contains 14 residues. The CDR3 DNA sequence: TGCGCCAGCAGCTGGGGGACAGTCACAGATACGCAGTATTTT. It codes for CASSWGTVTDTQYF.

V gene TRBV6-5 combines with J gene TRBJ1-1, with D perhaps matching TRBD1 (6 bases). In germline, CDR1 is MNHEY, CDR2 SVGAGI. The ends were cut back, 7 bases at V and 5 bases at J, with 11 bases in the middle. The CDR3 is 12 residues long. The CDR3 reads CASTKGGTEAFF. CDR3 in DNA: TGTGCCAGCACGAAAGGGGGAACTGAAGCTTTCTTT.

The chain employs TRBV5-1 and TRBJ2-1, with 10 bases identical to TRBD2. There are 15 residues in the CDR3. Germline CDR1 reads SGHRS; CDR2 reads YFSETQ. Unmatched junction bases numbered 11, after V lost 5 bases and J lost 9 bases. The CDR3 loop reads CASRSSGSRAGEQFF. DNA of the CDR3: TGCGCCAGCAGGTCTAGCGGGAGTCGAGCCGGTGAGCAGTTCTTC. The complete variable domain, with remaining parts taken from reference TRBV5-1 and TRBJ2-1, reads KAGVTQTPRYLIKTRGQQVTLSCSPISGHRSVSWYQQTPGQGLQFLFEYFSETQRNKGNFPGRFSGRQFSNSRSEMNVSTLELGDSALYLCASRSSGSRAGEQFFGPGTRLTVL.

This chain connects TRBV7-3 to TRBJ2-1; TRBD2 might be the D (5 bases). The germline V gene has CDR1 SGHTA and CDR2 FQGTGA. The CDR3 length is 14 residues. Trimming removed 0 bases at V and 6 bases at J, with 9 bases between. This chain's CDR3 is CASSLTSRGNEQFF. Written as DNA, the CDR3 is TGTGCCAGCAGCTTAACGTCCCGGGGCAATGAGCAGTTCTTC.

The V and J genes are TRBV13 and TRBJ2-7; no clear D. The CDR3 is 12 amino acids. The V gene's germline CDR1 is PRHDT and CDR2 FYEKMQ (reference sequence). Trimming pared 3 bases from V and 6 bases from J, leaving 9 bases between. The CDR3 loop reads CASSFSSREQYF. CDR3 DNA sequence: TGTGCCAGCAGCTTTTCGAGTCGCGAGCAGTACTTC.

J is TRBJ2-3 and V is TRBV28; 9 nucleotides match TRBD2. Trimming removed 5 bases from V and 3 bases from J; junction bases left unmatched: 6. The CDR3 runs to 15 residues. Germline CDR1 and CDR2: MDHEN and SYDVKM. The CDR3 loop is CASSAPSGRTDTQYF. The CDR3, as DNA: TGTGCCAGCAGTGCCCCCAGCGGGAGGACAGATACGCAGTATTTT.

The genes are TRBV28 and TRBJ2-1, with TRBD2 identical over 7 bases. Trimming cost V 1 base and J 11 bases; bases outside gene matches: 8. The germline gives CDR1 MDHEN, CDR2 SYDVKM. CDR3 length equals 14 residues. DNA for the CDR3: TGTGCCAGCAGTTTATTAAACGGGGGACTAAAGCAGTTCTTC. The encoded protein is CASSLLNGGLKQFF. Looking up the rest from reference TRBV28 and TRBJ2-1 gives the full variable domain: DVKVTQSSRYLVKRTGEKVFLECVQDMDHENMFWYRQDPGLGLRLIYFSYDVKMKEKGDIPEGYSVSREKKERFSLILESASTNQTSMYLCASSLLNGGLKQFFGPGTRLTVL.

The J gene is TRBJ1-1, the V gene TRBV5-1; possible D gene TRBD1, 5 bases. CDR3 size: 16 residues. Per germline, CDR1 SGHRS and CDR2 YFSETQ. Deletions cut 1 base from V and 0 bases from J, with 13 bases between. DNA for the CDR3: TGCGCCAGCAGCTTGTTTGTTCGGGGGATGAACACTGAAGCTTTCTTT. Translated, it gives CASSLFVRGMNTEAFF.

The rearrangement uses TRBV19 and TRBJ2-1; 9 bases align to TRBD2. After removal of 6 bases from V and 5 bases from J, the junction contained 8 bases not matched to a gene. The CDR3 has 15 residues. The V gene's germline CDR1 is LNHDA and CDR2 SQIVND (reference sequence). For the CDR3, the DNA is TGTGCCAGTAGGTCGGTTGCTAGCGGGAACAATGAGCAGTTCTTC. This encodes CASRSVASGNNEQFF.

The genes are TRBV7-3 and TRBJ2-7, with a tentative D call TRBD2 (6 bases). Trimming cost V 2 bases and J 7 bases, with 18 bases left between them. The CDR3 has 15 amino acids. The germline gives CDR1 SGHTA, CDR2 FQGTGA. DNA for the CDR3: TGTGCCAGCAGCTTACATGGGACTTCTGGCGAGGAGCAGTACGTC. Translated, it gives CASSLHGTSGEEQYV.

The chain recombines TRBV5-6 with TRBJ1-2, with a weak D call TRBD1 (5 bases). This CDR3 is built from 14 residues. Trimming removed 5 bases from V and 5 bases from J, with 16 bases in between. Germline-derived CDR1 and CDR2 are SGHDT and YYEEEE. The CDR3, as DNA: TGTGCCAGCAGTTTACAAGGGGAGGGGTATGGCTACACCTTC. It specifies CASSLQGEGYGYTF.

V gene TRBV7-9 combines with J gene TRBJ2-3; 8 bases map to TRBD2. V lost 0 bases and J lost 0; bases outside the gene matches: 8. The CDR3 consists of 18 residues. CDR1 is SEHNR, CDR2 FQNEAQ, per germline (reference sequence). The CDR3 loop is CASSLAREGTLSTDTQYF. CDR3 bases: TGTGCCAGCAGCTTAGCTCGGGAGGGCACGCTTAGCACAGATACGCAGTATTTT.

The chain uses TRBV5-5 and TRBJ2-7; TRBD2 matches 10 bases. Per germline, CDR1 SGHKS and CDR2 YYEKEE (reference sequence). The CDR3 is made up of 15 amino acids. With 0 bases clipped from V and 6 bases from J, the junction kept 6 bases outside the gene matches. The DNA of the CDR3 is TGTGCCAGCAGCTTGGCTCTAGCGGGAGTCAGCGAGCAGTACTTC. This translates into CASSLALAGVSEQYF.

The J gene is TRBJ1-6, the V gene TRBV13; no definite D call. Deletions cut 6 bases from V and 3 bases from J, with 15 bases between. The CDR3 is 16 amino acids. Germline lookup yields CDR1 PRHDT and CDR2 FYEKMQ (reference sequence). The CDR3 sequence: CASRNLGQVYNSPLHF. The CDR3 DNA sequence: TGTGCCAGCAGGAACTTAGGGCAGGTCTATAATTCACCCCTCCACTTT.

This rearrangement joins TRBV7-9 to TRBJ2-1; no firm D call. Trimming took off 5 bases at V and 4 bases at J, with 18 bases between the two ends. The germline V gene has CDR1 SEHNR and CDR2 FQNEAQ (reference sequence). The CDR3 is 16 residues long. Here the CDR3 reads CASSLQRTQSYNEQFF. Here the CDR3 DNA reads TGTGCCAGCAGCCTCCAGCGAACCCAGTCGTACAATGAGCAGTTCTTC.

The chain links TRBV5-6 to TRBJ1-1, with D possibly matching TRBD1 (5 bases). Per the germline V gene, CDR1 is SGHDT and CDR2 is YYEEEE. Deletions cut 0 bases from V and 11 bases from J, with 17 bases between. The CDR3 runs 14 residues. CDR3 coding DNA: TGTGCCAGCAGCTTGGGGGTTGGAGGGGCGGCTGCTTTCTTT. Encoded protein: CASSLGVGGAAAFF.

The chain joins TRBV15 to TRBJ1-3; D remains unclear. Germline V gene data show CDR1 as LNHNV and CDR2 as YYDKDF (reference sequence). This CDR3 has 14 residues. Trimming stripped 9 bases from V and 0 bases from J, with 12 bases between. The CDR3 here is CATQLRLSGNTIYF. In DNA, the CDR3 is TGTGCCACTCAACTGAGGCTCTCTGGAAACACCATATATTTT.

The chain links TRBV21-1 to TRBJ1-1; the DNA was not used to check the table's D call, TRBD1. TRBV21-1 is tagged as a pseudogene. This CDR3 contains 15 residues. CDR3 amino acids: CASRAQQGKTTEAFF. DNA for the CDR3: TGTGCCAGCAGGGCTCAACAGGGTAAGACCACTGAAGCTTTCTTT.

The rearrangement joins TRBV6-6 to TRBJ2-7, with no clear D. The V end lost 0 bases, the J end lost 3 bases, and 6 bases lay between the germline ends. Germline V CDR1 and CDR2: MNHNY, SVGAGI (reference sequence). CDR3 length equals 13 residues. CDR3 DNA: TGTGCCAGCAGTTACTCGACTTTCTACGAGCAGTACTTC. This encodes CASSYSTFYEQYF.

The chain has TRBV18 and TRBJ2-7; possible D gene TRBD2, 5 bases. This CDR3 has 15 residues. Germline V gene data show CDR1 as KGHSH and CDR2 as LQKENI. V was shortened by 2 bases and J by 2 bases, with 13 bases between the two germline ends. The CDR3 region is CASSPIRGSPYEQYF. CDR3 sequence (DNA): TGTGCCAGCTCACCAATAAGAGGGTCTCCCTACGAGCAGTACTTC.

The chain couples TRBV5-4 to TRBJ1-1, with D perhaps TRBD1 (5 bases). The CDR3 has 15 residues. V was cut by 3 bases and J by 0 bases, with 12 bases left in between. The germline gives CDR1 SGHNT, CDR2 YYREEE (reference sequence). The CDR3 nucleotides read TGTGCCAGCAGCTCGCGACAGAACATGAACACTGAAGCTTTCTTT. It is translated as CASSSRQNMNTEAFF.

This chain joins TRBV27 and TRBJ2-3; D is unclear. Germline values: CDR1 MNHEY, CDR2 SMNVEV (reference sequence). Between the trimmed V and J ends, which lost 6 bases and 0 bases, there was a span of 7 bases. The CDR3 runs 13 residues. CDR3 amino acids: CASRLSSTDTQYF. DNA for the CDR3: TGTGCCAGCAGACTGTCGAGCACAGATACGCAGTATTTT.

This clone was seen only once. The genes are TRBV28 and TRBJ2-3; no definite D call. The CDR3 is 15 amino acids. Per germline, CDR1 MDHEN and CDR2 SYDVKM. V gave up 5 bases and J gave up 0 bases, with 12 bases separating them. Here the CDR3 reads CASSRLHGSTDTQYF. Written as DNA, the CDR3 is TGTGCCAGCAGTCGCCTTCACGGGAGCACAGATACGCAGTATTTT.